One sample yielded the 3 T cell receptor beta chains listed below, sequenced in a study of vaccination effects on CD4 cells after COVID-19. Their cognate antigens are unknown. Produced via immunoSEQ multiplex PCR; TCRdb's table is partial and in-frame only. The sample carries tens of thousands of clones, about four fifths recorded once. Antigen-specific CD4+ T cell clonotypes were called by their expansion after viral peptide-pool culture in ViraFEST. Subsequent to a culture period of about nine days, CD4+ T cells were isolated. The study found no prior SARS-CoV-2 infection in the vaccine recipients, who tested negative for nucleocapsid antibodies. Specimen: CD4+ T cells from PBMCs cultured with SARS-CoV-2 spike peptides, collected before COVID-19 vaccination. These receptors were taken from a human donor who received a COVID-19 vaccine.

The J gene is TRBJ1-1, the V gene TRBV6-5, with D possibly matching TRBD1 (6 bases). The CDR3 length is 14 residues. Trimming took off 4 bases at V and 5 bases at J, with 14 bases between the two ends. Germline V gene data show CDR1 as MNHEY and CDR2 as SVGAGI. The CDR3 region is CASSLTRGITEAFF. CDR3 DNA sequence: TGTGCCAGCAGTTTGACAAGGGGGATAACTGAAGCTTTCTTT.

The chain is built from TRBV6-5 and TRBJ2-5; 11 bases agree with TRBD1. Per germline, CDR1 MNHEY and CDR2 SVGAGI. This CDR3 has 13 residues. After removal of 6 bases from V and 4 bases from J, the junction contained 1 base not matched to a gene. CDR3 DNA sequence: TGTGCCAGCAGGGACAGGGGGCGAGAGACCCAGTACTTC. Encoded protein: CASRDRGRETQYF.

This clone was seen only once. The chain has TRBV2 and TRBJ1-1; 8 positions agree with TRBD1. The CDR3 totals 14 residues. Germline V gene data show CDR1 as SNHLY and CDR2 as FYNNEI. J gave up 2 bases and V 6 bases, and 5 bases lay outside the gene matches. CDR3 nucleotides: TGTGCCAGCAGGGGGACAGGTCCAAACACTGAAGCTTTCTTT. Translated, it gives CASRGTGPNTEAFF. Using reference TRBV2 and TRBJ1-1 for the parts outside the CDR3, the full variable domain is EPEVTQTPSHQVTQMGQEVILRCVPISNHLYFYWYRQILGQKVEFLVSFYNNEISEKSEIFDDQFSVERPDGSNFTLKIRSTKLEDSAMYFCASRGTGPNTEAFFGQGTRLTVV.